This TCR beta chain was obtained from a study of T cell changes during pregnancy in multiple sclerosis. This clone was seen just once. Assay: immunoSEQ multiplex PCR; the TCRdb copy retains only in-frame clones and omits some. This sample has roughly 40,000 clones, with 92% found just once. CDR1 is SGDLS and CDR2 is YYNGEE in the germline V gene. J lost 5 bases, V lost 4 bases, and 7 bases had no gene match. The CDR3 has 16 residues. Sequencing was performed on CD8+ T cells from peripheral blood mononuclear cells, taken in the first trimester of pregnancy. This sequence originates from a female donor with multiple sclerosis, enrolled in a pregnancy study. The chain combines TRBV9 with TRBJ2-1; 12 bases fit TRBD2. Here the CDR3 reads CASSSRLAGDHNEQFF. CDR3 bases: TGTGCCAGCAGCTCTCGACTAGCGGGGGACCACAATGAGCAGTTCTTC.